These T cell receptor beta chains were read from a single sample in a study of blood T cell repertoires in COVID-19. Profiled with immunoSEQ multiplex PCR; TCRdb holds only in-frame clones, not every one. The sample has hundreds of thousands of clones; around 88% are singletons. Material for sequencing was peripheral blood. Receptors were obtained from a woman in her 70s with COVID-19, enrolled during active disease. Both conserved end residues are part of each CDR3. Each record gives: V gene, J gene, D gene, clone size, CDR3 protein, CDR3 DNA. A D gene is named only where the DNA matches it firmly. Rows may omit the clone size; those that give it use once, few, many or a size class.

>TRBV28|TRBJ2-7|-|-
CASSLSPRIYSYEQYF
TGTGCCAGCAGTTTATCTCCCAGAATTTACTCCTACGAGCAGTACTTC
>TRBV27|TRBJ2-1|-|-
CASSTRTADSYNEQFF
TGTGCCAGCAGTACCAGGACAGCAGACTCCTACAATGAGCAGTTCTTC
>TRBV4-3|TRBJ2-1|TRBD2|-
CASSQGLAGMNEQFF
TGCGCCAGCAGCCAAGGACTAGCGGGCATGAATGAGCAGTTCTTC
>TRBV7-2|TRBJ2-7|TRBD1|-
CASSLGQGQFSGEQYF
TGTGCCAGCAGCTTAGGCCAGGGACAGTTTTCTGGCGAGCAGTACTTC
>TRBV6-5|TRBJ1-6|-|-
CASGRDSKGNSPLHF
TGTGCCAGCGGTAGGGACTCCAAGGGAAATTCACCCCTCCACTTT
>TRBV29-1|TRBJ2-2|-|-
CSFKPPGAGNTGELFF
TGCAGCTTCAAACCGCCCGGAGCAGGGAATACCGGGGAGCTGTTTTTT
>TRBV9|TRBJ2-2|-|-
CASSVVAAPNTGELFF
TGTGCCAGCAGCGTAGTGGCGGCCCCTAACACCGGGGAGCTGTTTTTT
>TRBV27|TRBJ1-1|TRBD1|-
CASSRGQENTEAFF
TGTGCCAGCAGCAGGGGACAGGAGAACACTGAAGCTTTCTTT
>TRBV30|TRBJ2-2|-|-
CAWSVWLTGELFF
TGTGCCTGGAGTGTATGGCTCACCGGGGAGCTGTTTTTT
>TRBV30|TRBJ2-7|-|-
CAADSETYEQYF
TGTGCTGCGGACAGCGAAACCTACGAGCAGTACTTC
>TRBV21-1|TRBJ1-4|-|many
CAIGQANEKLFF
TGTGCCATCGGACAGGCTAATGAAAAACTGTTTTTT
>TRBV7-3|TRBJ2-3|TRBD2|-
CASSMTSGGADTQYF
TGTGCCAGCAGCATGACTAGCGGGGGTGCAGATACGCAGTATTTT
>TRBV6-1|TRBJ1-4|-|-
CASSEGSGSEKLFF
TGTGCCAGCAGTGAAGGGTCAGGATCCGAAAAACTGTTTTTT
>TRBV29-1|TRBJ2-1|-|-
CSVGYGEQFF
TGCAGCGTTGGATACGGGGAGCAGTTCTTC
>TRBV5-5|TRBJ1-2|TRBD1|-
CASSLPRGENYGYTF
TGTGCCAGCAGCCTGCCCAGGGGGGAGAACTATGGCTACACCTTC
>TRBV7-2|TRBJ1-6|-|-
CASSLALGGSPLHF
TGTGCCAGCAGCTTAGCGCTGGGGGGTTCACCCCTCCACTTT
>TRBV29-1|TRBJ2-3|TRBD1|-
CSVDRGALDTQYF
TGCAGCGTGGACAGGGGTGCCCTAGATACGCAGTATTTT
>TRBV9|TRBJ1-5|-|few
CASSVGAGGIGNQPQHF
TGTGCCAGCAGCGTAGGCGCCGGGGGGATCGGCAATCAGCCCCAGCATTTT
>TRBV4-1|TRBJ2-7|-|once
CASSQYENLGHEQYF
TGCGCCAGCAGCCAATACGAGAATTTGGGGCACGAGCAGTACTTC
>TRBV19|TRBJ2-3|-|-
CASSRANRLDTQYF
TGTGCCAGTAGTAGAGCGAACAGGCTAGATACGCAGTATTTT
>TRBV30|TRBJ2-7|TRBD1|-
CAWSVRGTGGWQYF
TGTGCCTGGAGTGTAAGGGGGACAGGGGGATGGCAGTACTTC
>TRBV5-1|TRBJ1-2|-|few
CASSLDSQNYGYTF
TGCGCCAGCAGCTTGGACAGTCAAAACTATGGCTACACCTTC
>TRBV9|TRBJ2-1|-|-
CASSVVGTGEGEQFF
TGTGCCAGCAGCGTAGTGGGGACGGGGGAAGGTGAGCAGTTCTTC
>TRBV6-5|TRBJ2-3|-|-
CASRPRRGGNTQYF
TGTGCCAGCAGGCCCCGGAGGGGCGGGAATACGCAGTATTTT
>TRBV9|TRBJ2-4|TRBD2|few
CASSVEAGLAKNIQYF
TGTGCCAGCAGCGTAGAAGCGGGACTAGCCAAAAACATTCAGTACTTC
>TRBV6-5|TRBJ2-1|TRBD1|-
CASRRTGAYNEQFF
TGTGCCAGCAGGCGGACAGGGGCCTACAATGAGCAGTTCTTC